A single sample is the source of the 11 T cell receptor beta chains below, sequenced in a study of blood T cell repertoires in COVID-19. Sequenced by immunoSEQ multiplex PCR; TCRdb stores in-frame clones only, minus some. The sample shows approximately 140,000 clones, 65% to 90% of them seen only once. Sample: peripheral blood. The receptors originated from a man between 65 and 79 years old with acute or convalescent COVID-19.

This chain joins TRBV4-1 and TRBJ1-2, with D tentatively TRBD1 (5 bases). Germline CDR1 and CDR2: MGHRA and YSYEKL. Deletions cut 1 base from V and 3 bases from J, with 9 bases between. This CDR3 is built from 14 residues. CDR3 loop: CASSQVGQDYGYTF. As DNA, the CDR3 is TGCGCCAGCAGCCAAGTAGGACAAGACTATGGCTACACCTTC.

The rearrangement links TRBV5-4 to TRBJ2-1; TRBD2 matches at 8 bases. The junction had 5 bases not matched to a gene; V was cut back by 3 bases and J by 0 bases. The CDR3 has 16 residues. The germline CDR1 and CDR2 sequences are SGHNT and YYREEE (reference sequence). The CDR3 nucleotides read TGTGCCAGCAGCTCACAGAGCGGGAGCTCCTACAATGAGCAGTTCTTC. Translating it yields CASSSQSGSSYNEQFF.

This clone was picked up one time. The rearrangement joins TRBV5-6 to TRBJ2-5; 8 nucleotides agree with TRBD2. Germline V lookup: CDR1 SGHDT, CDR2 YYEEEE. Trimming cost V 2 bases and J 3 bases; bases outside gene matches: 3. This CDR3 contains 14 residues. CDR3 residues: CASSLRTSKETQYF. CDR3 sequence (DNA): TGTGCCAGCAGCTTAAGGACTAGCAAAGAGACCCAGTACTTC.

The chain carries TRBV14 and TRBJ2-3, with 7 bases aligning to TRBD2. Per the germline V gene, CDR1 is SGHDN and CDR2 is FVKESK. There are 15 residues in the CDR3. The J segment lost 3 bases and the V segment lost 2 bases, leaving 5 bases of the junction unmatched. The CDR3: CASSQREGWTDTQYF. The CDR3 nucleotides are TGTGCCAGCAGCCAAAGGGAGGGTTGGACAGATACGCAGTATTTT.

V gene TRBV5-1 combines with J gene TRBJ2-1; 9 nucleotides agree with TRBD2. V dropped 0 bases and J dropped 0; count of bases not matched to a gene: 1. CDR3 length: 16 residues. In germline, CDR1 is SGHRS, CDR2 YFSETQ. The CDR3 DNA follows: TGCGCCAGCAGCTTGGGACTAGCGGACTCCTACAATGAGCAGTTCTTC. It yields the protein CASSLGLADSYNEQFF.

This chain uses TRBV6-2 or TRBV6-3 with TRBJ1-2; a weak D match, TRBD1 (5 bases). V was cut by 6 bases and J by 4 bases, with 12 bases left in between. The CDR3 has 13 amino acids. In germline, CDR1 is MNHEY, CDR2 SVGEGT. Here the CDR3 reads CASSSDISYGYTF. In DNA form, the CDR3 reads TGTGCCAGCAGCTCGGACATAAGCTATGGCTACACCTTC.

The CDR3 loop is CASSNKAGVGEQYF. CDR3 in DNA: TGTGCCAGCAGTAATAAAGCGGGAGTGGGAGAGCAGTACTTC. The chain recombines TRBV6-5 with TRBJ2-7, with TRBD2 identical over 8 bases. Losses at the gene ends were 5 bases for V and 7 bases for J; bases not matched to a gene: 10. Looked up from germline, CDR1 is MNHEY and CDR2 is SVGAGI. This CDR3 is 14 amino acids long.

CDR3 coding DNA: TGTGCCAGCAGCGGTACAGGGTGGGATCAGCCCCAGCATTTT. Its translation is CASSGTGWDQPQHF. The chain joins TRBV7-2 to TRBJ1-5, with a weak D call TRBD1 (6 bases). CDR1 and CDR2 from the germline V gene are SGHTA and FQGNSA. CDR3 length: 14 residues. The ends were cut back, 5 bases at V and 5 bases at J, with 13 bases in the middle. Complete variable domain (other parts from reference TRBV7-2 and TRBJ1-5): GAGVSQSPSNKVTEKGKDVELRCDPISGHTALYWYRQSLGQGLEFLIYFQGNSAPDKSGLPSDRFSAERTGGSVSTLTIQRTQQEDSAVYLCASSGTGWDQPQHFGDGTRLSIL.

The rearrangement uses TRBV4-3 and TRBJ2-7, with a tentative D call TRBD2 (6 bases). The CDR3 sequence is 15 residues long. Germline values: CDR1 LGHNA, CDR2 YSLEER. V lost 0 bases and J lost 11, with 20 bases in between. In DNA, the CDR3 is TGCGCCAGCAGCCAAGAGAGAGGAACGGGAGTGCATGAGTACTTC. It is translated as CASSQERGTGVHEYF.

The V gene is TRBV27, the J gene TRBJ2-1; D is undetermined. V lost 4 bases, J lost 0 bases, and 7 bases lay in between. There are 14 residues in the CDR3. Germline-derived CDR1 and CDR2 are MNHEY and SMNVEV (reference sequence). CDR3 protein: CASSSKSSYNEQFF. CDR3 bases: TGTGCCAGCAGTTCGAAGAGCTCCTACAATGAGCAGTTCTTC.

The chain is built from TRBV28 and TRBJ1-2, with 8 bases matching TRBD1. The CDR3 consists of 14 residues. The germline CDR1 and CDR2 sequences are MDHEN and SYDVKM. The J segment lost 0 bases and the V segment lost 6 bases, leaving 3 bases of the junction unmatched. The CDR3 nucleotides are TGTGCCAGCAGAAGACAGGGGCCTAACTATGGCTACACCTTC. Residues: CASRRQGPNYGYTF.